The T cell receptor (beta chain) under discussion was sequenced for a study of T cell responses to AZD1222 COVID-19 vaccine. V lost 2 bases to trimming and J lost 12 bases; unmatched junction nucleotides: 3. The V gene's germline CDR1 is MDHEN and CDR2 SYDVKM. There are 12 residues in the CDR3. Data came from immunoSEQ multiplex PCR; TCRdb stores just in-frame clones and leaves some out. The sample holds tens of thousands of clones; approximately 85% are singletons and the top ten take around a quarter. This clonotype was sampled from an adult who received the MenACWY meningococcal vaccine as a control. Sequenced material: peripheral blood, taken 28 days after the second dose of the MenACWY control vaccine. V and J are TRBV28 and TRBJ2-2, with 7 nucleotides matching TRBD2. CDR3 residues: CASSLPGGQLFF. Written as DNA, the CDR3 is TGTGCCAGCAGTTTACCGGGAGGACAGCTGTTTTTT.